These 20 T cell receptor beta chains were sequenced from one sample in a study of beta chain features in type 1 diabetes. Study-level findings and limits: Shortening of TCRB CDR3s, moderate but significant, appeared in all four CD4+ subsets of Type 1 diabetes patients.

No antigens are known for them. Sequenced material consisted of expressed TCRB transcripts (all of the isolated RNA was reverse transcribed). Libraries were prepared by immunoSEQ multiplex PCR; TCRdb keeps only in-frame clonotypes and omits some of them. The sample consists of roughly 70,000 clones, about 50% of them appearing once. Sample: central memory CD4+ T cells from blood. The receptor source for this set is a man aged 25-45 years with type 1 diabetes.

This clone was seen more than once but under ten times. The CDR3 DNA reads TGCAGCGTTATAGCGCTCTCCTACGAGCAGTACTTC. Protein sequence: CSVIALSYEQYF. The chain links TRBV29-1 to TRBJ2-7, with D possibly matching TRBD2 (5 bases). Between the trimmed V and J ends, which lost 5 bases and 0 bases, there was a span of 8 bases. The CDR3 is 12 residues long. The germline gives CDR1 SQVTM, CDR2 ANQGSEA.

This sequence joins TRBV10-1 and TRBJ1-1, with no clear D. This CDR3 comprises 12 residues. Trimming pared 4 bases from V and 1 base from J, leaving 4 bases between. Germline lookup yields CDR1 WNHNN and CDR2 SYGVQD (reference sequence). The CDR3 DNA is TGCGCCAGCAGTGCTTGGAACACTGAAGCTTTCTTT. Translating it yields CASSAWNTEAFF.

This rearrangement joins TRBV2 to TRBJ2-2; possible D gene TRBD2, 6 bases. CDR1 SNHLY and CDR2 FYNNEI come from the germline V gene. The CDR3 is 14 amino acids. Trimming shortened V by 7 bases and J by 7 bases, and 16 bases separated the two germline ends. The CDR3 DNA reads TGTGCCAGCAAGCCCGGGACTGTGGACGGGGAGCTGTTTTTT. The encoded protein is CASKPGTVDGELFF.

This clone was detected only once. The chain links TRBV28 to TRBJ1-1, with unresolved D. The germline CDR1 and CDR2 sequences are MDHEN and SYDVKM. Trimming removed 5 bases from V and 10 bases from J, with 11 bases in between. This CDR3 has 11 residues. The CDR3 is CASSRGYRAFF. CDR3 DNA: TGTGCCAGCAGTCGAGGGTATCGAGCTTTCTTT.

The chain combines TRBV28 with TRBJ1-2; no reliable D call. Germline V CDR1 and CDR2: MDHEN, SYDVKM. Trimming pared 7 bases from V and 4 bases from J, leaving 16 bases between. This CDR3 region has 14 residues. This chain's CDR3 is CASISPHLGYGYTF. The CDR3 DNA is TGTGCCAGCATAAGCCCCCACCTTGGCTATGGCTACACCTTC.

This clone was found a few times. The J gene is TRBJ1-1, the V gene TRBV10-2; maybe TRBD1 (5 bases). This CDR3 region has 12 residues. Trimming pared 6 bases from V and 5 bases from J, leaving 10 bases between. The germline V gene has CDR1 WSHSY and CDR2 SAAADI. The CDR3 DNA sequence: TGCGCCAGCAGGGACGGGGGGACTGAAGCTTTCTTT. This translates into CASRDGGTEAFF.

V gene TRBV30 combines with J gene TRBJ2-1; maybe TRBD2 (6 bases). Germline lookup yields CDR1 GTSNPN and CDR2 SVGIG (reference sequence). Trimming left V 0 bases short and J 9 bases short, with 21 bases between. This CDR3 comprises 16 residues. CDR3 region: CAWSVRLAPSRGEQFF. CDR3 nucleotides: TGTGCCTGGAGTGTACGGCTAGCGCCTTCCCGGGGTGAGCAGTTCTTC.

CDR3 bases: TGTGCCTGGAAGCAGGGGGCAGGAAACACCATATATTTT. Translation gives CAWKQGAGNTIYF. The V gene is TRBV30, the J gene TRBJ1-3; TRBD1 matches at 8 bases. Trimming removed 4 bases from V and 4 bases from J; junction bases left unmatched: 3. The length of the CDR3 is 13 residues. CDR1 is GTSNPN, CDR2 SVGIG, per germline (reference sequence).

The table lists this clone with a few counts. The V call is TRBV7-2, the J call TRBJ1-3; 9 bases line up with TRBD1. V lost 5 bases, J lost 5 bases, and 4 bases stayed unmatched. This CDR3 contains 14 residues. Germline CDR1 and CDR2: SGHTA and FQGNSA. The CDR3 nucleotides are TGTGCCAGCAGCCCTGACAGGGGGAGAAACACCATATATTTT. Amino acid sequence: CASSPDRGRNTIYF.

This chain links TRBV23-1 with TRBJ2-1; D possibly corresponds to TRBD1 (6 bases). TRBV23-1 is classed as an ORF, of uncertain function. This CDR3 contains 12 residues. V lost 6 bases and J 7 bases, leaving 10 bases between the germline ends. This CDR3 reads CASRQGTNEQFF. CDR3 nucleotides: TGCGCCAGCAGACAGGGTACGAATGAGCAGTTCTTC.

This rearrangement joins TRBV6-5 to TRBJ1-3; D is uncertain. V lost 7 bases and J 8 bases, leaving 12 bases between the germline ends. The CDR3 covers 12 residues. CDR1 is MNHEY, CDR2 SVGAGI, per germline. The CDR3 loop reads CASTNTLDTIYF. Here the CDR3 DNA reads TGTGCCAGCACTAATACTCTGGACACCATATATTTT.

V is TRBV6-5 and J is TRBJ2-5; 7 bases align to TRBD1. The trim removed 4 bases at V and 7 bases at J, leaving 3 bases unmatched. CDR1 and CDR2 (germline): MNHEY, SVGAGI. The CDR3 extends over 12 amino acids. CDR3 sequence reads: CASSFRQGTQYF. The CDR3 nucleotides read TGTGCCAGCAGTTTCCGACAGGGGACCCAGTACTTC.

The chain links TRBV12-5 to TRBJ2-3; D call uncertain. The germline V gene has CDR1 LGHNT and CDR2 FRNRAP. CDR3 size: 16 residues. The V gene lost 5 bases and the J gene lost 2 bases, with 17 bases spanning the gap. CDR3 protein: CASGPGPAVVTDTQYF. The CDR3 region has the DNA TGTGCTAGTGGTCCGGGTCCGGCAGTCGTCACAGATACGCAGTATTTT.

The chain carries TRBV5-1 and TRBJ2-1, with TRBD2 identical over 14 bases. The CDR3 has 16 amino acids. V shed 3 bases, J shed 2 bases, and the junction held 1 base outside the gene matches. The germline V gene encodes CDR1 SGHRS and CDR2 YFSETQ. The CDR3 coding sequence is TGCGCCAGCAGCTGGGGACTAGCGGGGGCCTACAATGAGCAGTTCTTC. Translating gives CASSWGLAGAYNEQFF.

This rearrangement joins TRBV5-6 to TRBJ2-1, with unresolved D. V was shortened by 0 bases and J by 7 bases, with 20 bases between the two germline ends. CDR1 and CDR2 from the germline V gene are SGHDT and YYEEEE. The CDR3 consists of 17 residues. The DNA for the CDR3 is TGTGCCAGCAGCTTGGCCGGCTCCCCCAAATCTAGAAATGAGCAGTTCTTC. Its translation is CASSLAGSPKSRNEQFF.

This clone was seen a handful of times. The CDR3 loop reads CASSPLQGAEQYF. The CDR3, as DNA: TGTGCCAGCTCACCACTTCAGGGGGCGGAGCAGTACTTC. This chain uses TRBV18 with TRBJ2-7; 8 bases agree with TRBD1. The length of the CDR3 is 13 residues. Germline V CDR1 and CDR2: KGHSH, LQKENI. The trim removed 1 base at V and 7 bases at J, leaving 3 bases unmatched.

The CDR3 spells CASSLNPAGAISYEQYF. The CDR3 bases are TGTGCCAGCAGCTTAAATCCAGCGGGGGCCATATCCTACGAGCAGTACTTC. The chain links TRBV11-2 to TRBJ2-7; TRBD2 matches 8 bases. The CDR3 spans 17 residues. Germline V gene sequence: CDR1 SGHAT, CDR2 FQNNGV. Losses at the gene ends were 2 bases for V and 1 base for J; bases not matched to a gene: 10.

V usage is TRBV6-6 and J usage is TRBJ1-2, with TRBD1 matching over 7 bases. Per germline, CDR1 MNHNY and CDR2 SVGAGI (reference sequence). There are 14 residues in the CDR3. V was clipped by 8 bases and J by 2 bases; unmatched bases: 8. In nucleotides, the CDR3 is TGTGCCAGCTACACCTCGACAGGGAACTATGGCTACACCTTC. It codes for CASYTSTGNYGYTF.

The chain is built from TRBV7-2 and TRBJ1-5, with 8 bases identical to TRBD1. The junction had 3 bases not matched to a gene; V was cut back by 4 bases and J by 1 base. Germline values: CDR1 SGHTA, CDR2 FQGNSA. The length of the CDR3 is 15 residues. This CDR3 reads CASSYRGMSNQPQHF. The CDR3 DNA reads TGTGCCAGCAGCTACAGGGGGATGAGCAATCAGCCCCAGCATTTT.

There are a few counts of this clone. This rearrangement joins TRBV7-2 to TRBJ2-7; tentative D call: TRBD2 (5 bases). The CDR3 covers 11 residues. Trimming pared 2 bases from V and 7 bases from J, leaving 6 bases between. Germline lookup yields CDR1 SGHTA and CDR2 FQGNSA. The CDR3 nucleotides are TGTGCCAGCAGCTTAAGGAGGGAGCAGTACTTC. It encodes CASSLRREQYF.